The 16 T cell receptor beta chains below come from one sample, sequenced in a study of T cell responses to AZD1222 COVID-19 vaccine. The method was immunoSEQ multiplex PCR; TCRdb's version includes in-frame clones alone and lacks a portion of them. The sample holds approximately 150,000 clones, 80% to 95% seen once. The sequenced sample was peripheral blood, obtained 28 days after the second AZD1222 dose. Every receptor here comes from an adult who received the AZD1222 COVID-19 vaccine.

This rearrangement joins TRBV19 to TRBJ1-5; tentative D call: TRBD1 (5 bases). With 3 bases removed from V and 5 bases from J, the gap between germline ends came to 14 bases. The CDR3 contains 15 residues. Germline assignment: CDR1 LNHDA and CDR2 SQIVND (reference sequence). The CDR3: CASSIWGRVDQPQHF. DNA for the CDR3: TGTGCCAGTAGTATTTGGGGCAGGGTGGATCAGCCCCAGCATTTT.

The CDR3: CASEVGGLESWGSEAFF. The CDR3 DNA reads as TGTGCCAGCGAAGTAGGGGGTCTAGAGAGTTGGGGTTCTGAAGCTTTCTTT. The chain is built from TRBV27 and TRBJ1-1; D is possibly TRBD1 (6 bases). Trimming cost V 8 bases and J 6 bases, with 28 bases left between them. This CDR3 comprises 17 residues. Germline assignment: CDR1 MNHEY and CDR2 SMNVEV (reference sequence).

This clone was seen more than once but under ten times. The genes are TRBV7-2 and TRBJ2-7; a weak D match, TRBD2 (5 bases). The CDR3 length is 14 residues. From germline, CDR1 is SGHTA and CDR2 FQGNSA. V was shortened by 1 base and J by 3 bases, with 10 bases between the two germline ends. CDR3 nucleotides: TGTGCCAGCAGCTTAGGGGCGGGTAACTACGAGCAGTACTTC. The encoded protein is CASSLGAGNYEQYF.

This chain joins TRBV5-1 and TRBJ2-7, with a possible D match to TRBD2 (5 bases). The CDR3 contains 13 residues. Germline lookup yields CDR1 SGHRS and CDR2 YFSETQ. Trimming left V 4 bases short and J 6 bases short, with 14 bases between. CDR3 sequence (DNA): TGCGCCAGCAGCCCTGCCCGGACTGCCGAGCAGTACTTC. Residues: CASSPARTAEQYF. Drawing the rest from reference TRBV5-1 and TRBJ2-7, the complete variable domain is KAGVTQTPRYLIKTRGQQVTLSCSPISGHRSVSWYQQTPGQGLQFLFEYFSETQRNKGNFPGRFSGRQFSNSRSEMNVSTLELGDSALYLCASSPARTAEQYFGPGTRLTVT.

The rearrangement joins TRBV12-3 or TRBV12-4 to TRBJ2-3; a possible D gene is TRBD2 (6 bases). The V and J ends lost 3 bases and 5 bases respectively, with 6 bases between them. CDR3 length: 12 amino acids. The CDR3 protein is CASSLGGDTQYF. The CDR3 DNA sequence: TGTGCCAGCAGTTTGGGGGGAGATACGCAGTATTTT.

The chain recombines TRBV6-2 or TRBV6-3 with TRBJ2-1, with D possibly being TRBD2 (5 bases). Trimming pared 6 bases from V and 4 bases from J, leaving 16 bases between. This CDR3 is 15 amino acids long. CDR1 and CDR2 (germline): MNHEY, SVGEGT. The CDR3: CASSKDSNIYNEQFF. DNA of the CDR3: TGTGCCAGCAGCAAGGACTCGAACATATACAATGAGCAGTTCTTC.

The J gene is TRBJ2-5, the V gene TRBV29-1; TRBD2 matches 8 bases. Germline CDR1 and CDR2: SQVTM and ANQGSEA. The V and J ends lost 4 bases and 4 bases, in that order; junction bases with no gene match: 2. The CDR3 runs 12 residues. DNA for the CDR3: TGCAGCGTTGCGGGGGGGCGAGAGACCCAGTACTTC. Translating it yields CSVAGGRETQYF.

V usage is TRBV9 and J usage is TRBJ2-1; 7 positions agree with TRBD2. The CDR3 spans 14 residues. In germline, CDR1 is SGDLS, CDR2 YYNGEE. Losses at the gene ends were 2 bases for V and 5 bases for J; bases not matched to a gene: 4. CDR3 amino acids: CASSVFGGDNEQFF. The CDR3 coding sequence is TGTGCCAGCAGCGTCTTTGGGGGGGACAATGAGCAGTTCTTC.

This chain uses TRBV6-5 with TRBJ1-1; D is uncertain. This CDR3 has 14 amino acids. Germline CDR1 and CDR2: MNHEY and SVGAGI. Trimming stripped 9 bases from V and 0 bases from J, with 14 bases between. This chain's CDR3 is CASTPGRLNTEAFF. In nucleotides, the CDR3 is TGTGCCAGTACCCCCGGGCGTTTGAACACTGAAGCTTTCTTT.

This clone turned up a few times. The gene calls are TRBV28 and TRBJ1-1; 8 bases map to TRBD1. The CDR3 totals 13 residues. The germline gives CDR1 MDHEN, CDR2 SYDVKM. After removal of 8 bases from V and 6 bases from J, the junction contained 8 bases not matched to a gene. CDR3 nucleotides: TGTGCCAGCGCTCTTCAGGGGGCGTCTGAAGCTTTCTTT. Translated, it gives CASALQGASEAFF.

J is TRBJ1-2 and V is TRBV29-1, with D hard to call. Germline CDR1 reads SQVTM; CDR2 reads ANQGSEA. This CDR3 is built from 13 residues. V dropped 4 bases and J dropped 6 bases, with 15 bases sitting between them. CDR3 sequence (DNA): TGCAGCGTTGGACGGGATTTGACGGATGGCTACACCTTC. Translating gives CSVGRDLTDGYTF.

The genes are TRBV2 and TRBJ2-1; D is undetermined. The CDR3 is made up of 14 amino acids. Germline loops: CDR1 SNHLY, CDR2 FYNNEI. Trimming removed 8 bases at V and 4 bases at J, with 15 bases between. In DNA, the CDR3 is TGTGCCAGCTCGTCACAAGGGCAATACAATGAGCAGTTCTTC. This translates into CASSSQGQYNEQFF. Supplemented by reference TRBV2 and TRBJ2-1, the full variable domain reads EPEVTQTPSHQVTQMGQEVILRCVPISNHLYFYWYRQILGQKVEFLVSFYNNEISEKSEIFDDQFSVERPDGSNFTLKIRSTKLEDSAMYFCASSSQGQYNEQFFGPGTRLTVL.

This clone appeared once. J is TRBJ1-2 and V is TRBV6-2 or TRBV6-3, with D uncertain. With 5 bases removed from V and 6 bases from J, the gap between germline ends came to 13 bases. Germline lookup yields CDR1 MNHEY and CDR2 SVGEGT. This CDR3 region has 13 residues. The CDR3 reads CASSIVQLNGYTF. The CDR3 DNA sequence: TGTGCCAGCAGTATAGTCCAATTGAATGGCTACACCTTC.

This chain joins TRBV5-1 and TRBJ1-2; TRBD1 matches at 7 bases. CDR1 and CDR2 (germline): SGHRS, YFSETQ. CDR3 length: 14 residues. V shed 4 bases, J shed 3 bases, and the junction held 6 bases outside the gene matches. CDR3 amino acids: CASSPLGQDYGYTF. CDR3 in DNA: TGCGCCAGCAGCCCCTTAGGACAGGACTATGGCTACACCTTC. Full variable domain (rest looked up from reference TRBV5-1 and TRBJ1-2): KAGVTQTPRYLIKTRGQQVTLSCSPISGHRSVSWYQQTPGQGLQFLFEYFSETQRNKGNFPGRFSGRQFSNSRSEMNVSTLELGDSALYLCASSPLGQDYGYTFGSGTRLTVV.

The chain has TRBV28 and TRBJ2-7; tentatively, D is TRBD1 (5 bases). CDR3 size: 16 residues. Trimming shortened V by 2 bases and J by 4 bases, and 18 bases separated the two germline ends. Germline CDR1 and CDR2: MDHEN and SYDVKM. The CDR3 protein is CASSLPMGRVGYEQYF. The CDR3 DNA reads TGTGCCAGCAGTTTACCGATGGGCAGGGTGGGATACGAGCAGTACTTC.

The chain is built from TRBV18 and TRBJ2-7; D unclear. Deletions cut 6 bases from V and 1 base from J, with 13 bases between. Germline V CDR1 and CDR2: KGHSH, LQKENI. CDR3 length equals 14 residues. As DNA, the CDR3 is TGTGCCAGCTCCCTGGCTCCGGTTTCCTACGAGCAGTACTTC. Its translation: CASSLAPVSYEQYF.